This is a list of T cell receptor beta chains from one sample in a study of shared clonotypes between healthy human individuals. The protocol was immunoSEQ multiplex PCR, while the TCRdb copy is restricted to in-frame clones and leaves out a portion. The sample yields millions of clones, around 95% seen once. The sample taken for sequencing was naive CD4+ T cells sorted from blood. The receptors originated from a man aged 18 to 30 in good health. Each CDR3 is given with its conserved first and last residue. D genes are given only for firm matches. The size of a clone is reported for some rows only, either as once, few or many, or as a class for expanded clones.

abundance: -
v_gene: TRBV6-1
j_gene: TRBJ2-1
d_gene: TRBD2
CDR3nt: TGTGCCAGCAGTGTTAGCGGGAGGGCCAACGTTGAGCAGTTCTTC
CDR3aa: CASSVSGRANVEQFF

abundance: -
v_gene: TRBV11-3
j_gene: TRBJ1-6
d_gene: TRBD1
CDR3nt: TGTGCCAGCAGCTCCCTTGGACAGGGTTCCTATAATTCACCCCTCCACTTT
CDR3aa: CASSSLGQGSYNSPLHF

abundance: once
v_gene: TRBV2
j_gene: TRBJ2-5
d_gene: -
CDR3nt: TGTGCCAGCAGCGCCGGACTGCTGGGTCAAGAGACCCAGTACTTC
CDR3aa: CASSAGLLGQETQYF

abundance: once
v_gene: TRBV7-2
j_gene: TRBJ2-7
d_gene: -
CDR3nt: TGTGCCAGCAGCCCAGCCGTGGAGCAGTACTTC
CDR3aa: CASSPAVEQYF

abundance: -
v_gene: TRBV30
j_gene: TRBJ1-6
d_gene: -
CDR3nt: TGTGCCTGGAGTGGCATCAGGAATTCACCCCTCCACTTT
CDR3aa: CAWSGIRNSPLHF

abundance: -
v_gene: TRBV6-5
j_gene: TRBJ1-6
d_gene: TRBD1
CDR3nt: TGTGCCAGCAGACGGGACAGTTTGAATTCACCCCTCCACTTT
CDR3aa: CASRRDSLNSPLHF

abundance: -
v_gene: TRBV18
j_gene: TRBJ1-4
d_gene: -
CDR3nt: TGTGCCAGCTCCCAAAGCCCTGCTGAAAAACTGTTTTTT
CDR3aa: CASSQSPAEKLFF

abundance: -
v_gene: TRBV7-9
j_gene: TRBJ2-1
d_gene: TRBD2
CDR3nt: TGTGCCAGCGGGACTAGCGGGAGTTCCTACAATGAGCAGTTCTTC
CDR3aa: CASGTSGSSYNEQFF

abundance: -
v_gene: TRBV6-1
j_gene: TRBJ1-6
d_gene: -
CDR3nt: TGTGCCAGCAGTGAAGAAGGTAATTCACCCCTCCACTTT
CDR3aa: CASSEEGNSPLHF

abundance: -
v_gene: TRBV6-1
j_gene: TRBJ2-1
d_gene: -
CDR3nt: TGTGCCAGCTGCGAACAGCGTTACAATGAGCAGTTCTTC
CDR3aa: CASCEQRYNEQFF

abundance: -
v_gene: TRBV10-3
j_gene: TRBJ2-7
d_gene: TRBD1
CDR3nt: TGTGCCATCAGTGATATTCAGGGGGCCTACGAGCAGTACTTC
CDR3aa: CAISDIQGAYEQYF

abundance: -
v_gene: TRBV5-4
j_gene: TRBJ1-2
d_gene: -
CDR3nt: TGTGCCAGCAGCGAACAGACTATGCGCTATGGCTACACCTTC
CDR3aa: CASSEQTMRYGYTF

abundance: -
v_gene: TRBV28
j_gene: TRBJ2-7
d_gene: TRBD1
CDR3nt: TGTGCCAGCAGTTTAGGCGGACAGGGGGCGGACGAGCAGTACTTC
CDR3aa: CASSLGGQGADEQYF